Presented here are 17 T cell receptor beta chains from one specimen sequenced in a study of T cells after posttransplantation cyclophosphamide. Sequencing was performed with immunoSEQ multiplex PCR; in TCRdb, only in-frame clones are kept and a portion is missing. The sample contains roughly 35,000 clones, none of them singletons. The sequencing input was PBMCs. The receptors come from a girl aged 10 to 17 in good health, CMV-negative, and a related stem cell transplant donor.

The rearrangement joins TRBV27 to TRBJ2-1, with TRBD2 matching over 9 bases. Trimming took 2 bases from V and 4 from J; bases not matched to a gene: 6. Germline CDR1 and CDR2: MNHEY and SMNVEV (reference sequence). The CDR3 has 16 residues. The CDR3 DNA reads as TGTGCCAGCAGTTTAGAAGCGGGAGGTGCGTACAATGAGCAGTTCTTC. It is translated as CASSLEAGGAYNEQFF.

The chain uses TRBV15 and TRBJ2-7, with 7 bases aligning to TRBD2. With 0 bases clipped from V and 4 bases from J, the junction kept 12 bases outside the gene matches. The CDR3 extends over 17 amino acids. Germline V lookup: CDR1 LNHNV, CDR2 YYDKDF (reference sequence). The CDR3 DNA sequence: TGTGCCACCAGCAGAGATTATTCGGGGAGGGACTCGTACGAGCAGTACTTC. Amino acids: CATSRDYSGRDSYEQYF.

This clone was seen at least ten times. The chain uses TRBV11-2 and TRBJ1-3, with a tentative D call TRBD1 (6 bases). CDR1 and CDR2 from the germline V gene are SGHAT and FQNNGV. The V end was cut by 4 bases, the J end by 0 bases, with 10 bases between. The CDR3 runs 15 residues. The CDR3 here is CASSSPRGSGNTIYF. The DNA of the CDR3 is TGTGCCAGCAGCTCTCCCAGGGGCTCTGGAAACACCATATATTTT.

This clone was recorded at least ten times. The chain links TRBV4-3 to TRBJ2-1; 8 nucleotides align to TRBD2. Trimming cost V 0 bases and J 4 bases; bases outside gene matches: 8. Germline loops: CDR1 LGHNA, CDR2 YSLEER. CDR3 length: 17 residues. CDR3 region: CASSQDDQRGFYNEQFF. CDR3 nucleotide sequence: TGCGCCAGCAGCCAAGATGACCAGCGGGGGTTTTACAATGAGCAGTTCTTC.

The sample holds many counts of this clone. V and J are TRBV7-3 and TRBJ2-1; TRBD1 aligns across 7 bases. The length of the CDR3 is 13 residues. V was pared by 5 bases and J by 3 bases, with 1 base of the junction left unmatched. Looked up from germline, CDR1 is SGHTA and CDR2 is FQGTGA. Here the CDR3 reads CASSRDSYNEQFF. CDR3 nucleotide sequence: TGTGCCAGCAGCCGGGACAGCTACAATGAGCAGTTCTTC. Drawing the rest from reference TRBV7-3 and TRBJ2-1, the complete variable domain is GAGVSQTPSNKVTEKGKYVELRCDPISGHTALYWYRQSLGQGPEFLIYFQGTGAADDSGLPNDRFFAVRPEGSVSTLKIQRTERGDSAVYLCASSRDSYNEQFFGPGTRLTVL.

In this sample, this clone turned up many times. This sequence joins TRBV5-1 and TRBJ2-7; TRBD2 might be the D (6 bases). The CDR3 runs 14 residues. V was cut by 5 bases and J by 4 bases, with 16 bases left in between. CDR1 is SGHRS and CDR2 is YFSETQ in the germline V gene. As DNA, the CDR3 is TGCGCCAGCAGTATCCGGCGGGGTGGTTACGAGCAGTACTTC. Translated, it gives CASSIRRGGYEQYF.

There are many counts of this clone. The J gene is TRBJ2-3, the V gene TRBV4-1; D perhaps matches TRBD2 (7 bases). The CDR3 is 16 amino acids. Germline CDR1 MGHRA, CDR2 YSYEKL. Trimming left V 3 bases short and J 1 base short, with 14 bases between. CDR3 nucleotides: TGCGCCAGCAGCCAGATAGGGGGGGCCGGCACAGATACGCAGTATTTT. Translating it yields CASSQIGGAGTDTQYF.

The chain is built from TRBV27 and TRBJ2-2; 7 nucleotides align to TRBD2. The CDR3 contains 19 residues. The junction had 15 bases not matched to a gene; V was cut back by 5 bases and J by 0 bases. The germline V gene has CDR1 MNHEY and CDR2 SMNVEV (reference sequence). In DNA form, the CDR3 reads TGTGCCAGCAGTCGCTCGCGCGGGAGTGATTATTCGAACACCGGGGAGCTGTTTTTT. It translates to CASSRSRGSDYSNTGELFF.

This sequence joins TRBV5-5 and TRBJ2-7; weak D call: TRBD2 (6 bases). V dropped 5 bases and J dropped 1 base, with 13 bases sitting between them. Looked up from germline, CDR1 is SGHKS and CDR2 is YYEKEE (reference sequence). The CDR3 length is 14 residues. CDR3 nucleotides: TGTGCCAGCAGTCGGGACGGACTATCCTACGAGCAGTACTTC. Its translation is CASSRDGLSYEQYF.

This clone came up many times. The chain has TRBV7-9 and TRBJ1-5, with unresolved D. The CDR3 totals 14 residues. The germline V gene has CDR1 SEHNR and CDR2 FQNEAQ (reference sequence). Trimming stripped 5 bases from V and 2 bases from J, with 10 bases between. CDR3 amino acids: CASSPPGGNQPQHF. The CDR3, as DNA: TGTGCCAGCAGCCCACCGGGTGGCAATCAGCCCCAGCATTTT.

This clone was counted at least ten times. This sample includes further DNA sequences coding for the same CDR3. For the CDR3, the DNA is TGTGCCAGCAGCACAGGGGGGGACTATGGCTACACCTTC. This codes for CASSTGGDYGYTF. The chain is built from TRBV7-6 and TRBJ1-2, with 8 bases lining up with TRBD1. Germline V gene sequence: CDR1 SGHVS, CDR2 FNYEAQ. The CDR3 is made up of 13 amino acids. V lost 5 bases to trimming and J lost 3 bases; unmatched junction nucleotides: 2.

This clone has ten or more counts. J is TRBJ1-1 and V is TRBV4-1, with 7 positions matching TRBD1. The CDR3 loop spans 15 amino acids. Germline V gene sequence: CDR1 MGHRA, CDR2 YSYEKL. Trimming at V came to 4 bases and at J to 5 bases, leaving 10 bases not matched to a gene. CDR3 sequence (DNA): TGCGCCAGCAGCCTAACTTCAGGGGGTGGTACTGAAGCTTTCTTT. Translating gives CASSLTSGGGTEAFF.

The rearrangement joins TRBV25-1 to TRBJ2-2, with D possibly TRBD2 on 6 matching bases. V lost 4 bases and J lost 3, with 12 bases in between. Germline V lookup: CDR1 MGHDK, CDR2 SYGVNS. This CDR3 is built from 15 residues. For the CDR3, the DNA is TGTGCCAGCAGTGTCGGGACGGGGGACACCGGGGAGCTGTTTTTT. Its translation is CASSVGTGDTGELFF.

The CDR3 is CASGPGGTDFIHTQYF. In DNA form, the CDR3 reads TGTGCCAGCGGCCCGGGGGGAACCGACTTCATTCATACGCAGTATTTT. The gene calls are TRBV7-2 and TRBJ2-3; 7 positions agree with TRBD2. Germline CDR1 and CDR2: SGHTA and FQGNSA. Germline trimming cut 8 bases from V and 7 bases from J; bases unmatched to any gene: 18. The CDR3 is made up of 16 amino acids.

This clone was seen at least ten times. CDR3 nucleotide sequence: TGTGCCAGCAGCTTACAGGGCCCCTACGAGCAGTACTTC. Protein product: CASSLQGPYEQYF. V usage is TRBV5-6 and J usage is TRBJ2-7; D may be TRBD1 (6 bases). CDR1 is SGHDT and CDR2 is YYEEEE in the germline V gene. V lost 2 bases and J 2 bases, leaving 8 bases between the germline ends. The CDR3 is 13 residues long.

V and J are TRBV9 and TRBJ2-1, with 7 bases aligning to TRBD2. This CDR3 is 15 amino acids long. CDR1 is SGDLS, CDR2 YYNGEE, per germline. Trimming took 3 bases from V and 14 from J; bases not matched to a gene: 17. The CDR3 DNA sequence: TGTGCCAGCAGCGCCGACCTGGGGGGGATCTCCGGTGAGTTCTTC. It is translated as CASSADLGGISGEFF.

This clone was observed many times. The V gene is TRBV6-5, the J gene TRBJ1-2, with TRBD1 matching 7 bases. Germline loops: CDR1 MNHEY, CDR2 SVGAGI. There are 13 residues in the CDR3. After removal of 6 bases from V and 7 bases from J, the junction contained 8 bases not matched to a gene. The CDR3 spells CASSRDRDRGYTF. The CDR3 DNA follows: TGTGCCAGCAGCCGCGACAGGGATCGTGGCTACACCTTC.